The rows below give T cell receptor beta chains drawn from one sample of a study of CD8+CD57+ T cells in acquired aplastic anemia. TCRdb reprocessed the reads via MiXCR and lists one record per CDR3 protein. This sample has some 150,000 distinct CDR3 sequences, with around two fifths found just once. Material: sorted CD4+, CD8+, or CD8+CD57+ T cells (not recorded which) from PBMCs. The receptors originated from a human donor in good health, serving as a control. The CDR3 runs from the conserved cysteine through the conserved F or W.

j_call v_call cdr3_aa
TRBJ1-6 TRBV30 CAWRGAGGSPLHF
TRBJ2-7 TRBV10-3 CASSSRDPYAYEQYF
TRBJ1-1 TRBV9 CASSYGTGLLAFF
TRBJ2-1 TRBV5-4 CACLDGLYNEQFF
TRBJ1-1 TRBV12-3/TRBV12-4 CASSLTGLLPAFF
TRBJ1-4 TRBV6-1 CASSPRRGLGTNEKLFF
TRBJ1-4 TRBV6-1 CASARSRAGKLFF
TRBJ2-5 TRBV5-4 CASSGDRTETQYF
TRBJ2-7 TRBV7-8 CASSPGPYEQYF
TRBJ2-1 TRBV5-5 CASSLIYVGAGNEQFF
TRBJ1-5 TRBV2 CASSGGTGGRQPQHF
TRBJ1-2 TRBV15 CATSSQSLQYNYVYTF
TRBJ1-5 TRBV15 CATSRDSLSYQPQHF
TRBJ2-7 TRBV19 CASSMATEQYF
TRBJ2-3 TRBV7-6 CASSRTSGGTSTDTQYF
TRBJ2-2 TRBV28 CASRYTGGTGELFF
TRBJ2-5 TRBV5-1 CASSLAAGQETQYF
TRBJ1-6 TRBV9 CASSDGTGVNSPLHF
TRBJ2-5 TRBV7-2 CASSFDATQYF
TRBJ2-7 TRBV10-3 CAISERGGTGELYF
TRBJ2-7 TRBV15 CATSPTGGYYEQYF
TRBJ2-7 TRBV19 CASSIEHTYEQYF